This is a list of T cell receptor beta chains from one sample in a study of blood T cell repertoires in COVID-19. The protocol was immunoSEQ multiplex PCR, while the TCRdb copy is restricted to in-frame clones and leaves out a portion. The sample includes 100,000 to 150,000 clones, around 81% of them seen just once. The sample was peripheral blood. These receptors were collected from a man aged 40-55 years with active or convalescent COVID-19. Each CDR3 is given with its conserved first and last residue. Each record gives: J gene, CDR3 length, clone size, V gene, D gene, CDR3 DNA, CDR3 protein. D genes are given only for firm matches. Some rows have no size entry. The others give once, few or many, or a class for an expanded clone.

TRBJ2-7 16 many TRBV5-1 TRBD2 TGCGCCAGCAGCTTCGAGTGGGGAGGGCAGGGCCACGAGCAGTACTTC CASSFEWGGQGHEQYF
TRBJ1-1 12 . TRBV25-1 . TGTGCCAGCACTAGAGACCCAACAGAAGCTTTCTTT CASTRDPTEAFF
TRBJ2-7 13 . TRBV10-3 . TGTGCCATCAGTGATTCAGGGGTGGGCGAGCAGTACTTC CAISDSGVGEQYF
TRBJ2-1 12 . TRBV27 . TGTGCCAGCAGTCCAAAGACGGGGGAGCAGTTCTTC CASSPKTGEQFF
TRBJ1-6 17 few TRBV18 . TGTGCCAGCTCACCCGTCGGAGACGGCCTTTTTAATTCACCCCTCCACTTT CASSPVGDGLFNSPLHF
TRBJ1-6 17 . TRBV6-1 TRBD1 TGTGCCAGCAGTGACCAGAAGACCGGGACAGGGCTTTCACCCCTCCACTTT CASSDQKTGTGLSPLHF
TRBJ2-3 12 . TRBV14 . TGTGCCAGCAGCCAATATCAGGGCTCGCAGTATTTT CASSQYQGSQYF
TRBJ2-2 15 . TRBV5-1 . TGCGCCAGCAGCTTGGTTGGACAGATCACCGGGGAGCTGTTTTTT CASSLVGQITGELFF
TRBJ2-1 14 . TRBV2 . TGTGCCAGCAGTGAAGCGCTTCCTAGCAATGAGCAGTTCTTC CASSEALPSNEQFF
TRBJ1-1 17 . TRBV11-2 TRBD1 TGTGCCAGCAGCTTTGCCTACGCAGGGGGCGCAGGCACTGAAGCTTTCTTT CASSFAYAGGAGTEAFF
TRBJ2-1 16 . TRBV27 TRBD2 TGTGCCAGCAGTTTCCTAGCGGGGGGTTCCTACAATGAGCAGTTCTTC CASSFLAGGSYNEQFF
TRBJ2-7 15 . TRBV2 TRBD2 TGTGCCAGCAGTGATCTGCCTAGCGGGGACTACGAGCAGTACTTC CASSDLPSGDYEQYF
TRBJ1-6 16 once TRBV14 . TGTGCCAGCAGCCTTCAAGATTCCAGGGCAAAATCACCCCTCCACTTT CASSLQDSRAKSPLHF
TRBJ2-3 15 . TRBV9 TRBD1 TGTGCCAGCAGCGTAGGGGGACAGGGTCTAGATACGCAGTATTTT CASSVGGQGLDTQYF
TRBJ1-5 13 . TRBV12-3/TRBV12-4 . TGTGCCAGCAGTTTACAAATCAATCAGCCCCAGCATTTT CASSLQINQPQHF
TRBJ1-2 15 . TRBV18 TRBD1 TGTGCCAGCTCGCCCACCGGGACAGGGGGTTCTGGCTACACCTTC CASSPTGTGGSGYTF
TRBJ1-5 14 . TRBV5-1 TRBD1 TGCGCCAGCAGCCTGCAACAGGGGAGTCAGCCCCAGCATTTT CASSLQQGSQPQHF
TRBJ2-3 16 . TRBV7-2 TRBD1 TGTGCCAGCAGCCCACCGACCGGGACAGGCTCGGATACGCAGTATTTT CASSPPTGTGSDTQYF
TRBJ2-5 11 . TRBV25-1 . TGTGCCACGGGACAACAAGAGACCCAGTACTTC CATGQQETQYF
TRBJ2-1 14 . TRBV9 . TGTGCCAGCACCCTAGGAGGTTCCAGCCATGAGCAGTTCTTC CASTLGGSSHEQFF
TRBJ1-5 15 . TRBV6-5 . TGTGCCAGCAGTTATCGGGAGGCGAATAATCAGCCCCAGCATTTT CASSYREANNQPQHF
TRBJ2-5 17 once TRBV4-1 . TGCGCCAGCAGCCAAGAACTTTCCGGGACTTCCCAAGAGACCCAGTACTTC CASSQELSGTSQETQYF
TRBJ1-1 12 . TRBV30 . TGTGCCAGGGGGGAGGGGCGGACTGAAGCTTTCTTT CARGEGRTEAFF
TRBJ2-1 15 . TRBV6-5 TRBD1 TGTGCCAGCCGGGGGGCTTCGGGACAGGGCAGTGAGCAGTTCTTC CASRGASGQGSEQFF
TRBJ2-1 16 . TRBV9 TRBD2 TGTGCCAGCAGCGTACTAGCGGGGGGCCTATACAATGAGCAGTTCTTC CASSVLAGGLYNEQFF
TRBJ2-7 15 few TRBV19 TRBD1 TGTGCCAGTAGTGCCGGGACAGGTACCCTCTACGAGCAGTACTTC CASSAGTGTLYEQYF
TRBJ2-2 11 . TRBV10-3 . TGTGCCATCAGTCAAACCGGGGAGCTGTTTTTT CAISQTGELFF
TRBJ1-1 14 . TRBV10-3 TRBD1 TGTGCCATCAGTGGGACAGGGATGAACACTGAAGCTTTCTTT CAISGTGMNTEAFF
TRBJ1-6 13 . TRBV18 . TGTGCCAGCTCACCGGAACGGGATTCACCCCTCCACTTT CASSPERDSPLHF
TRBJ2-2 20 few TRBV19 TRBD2 TGTGCCAGTAGTATTTTCGGAACTAGCGGGGGAACCGCGAACACCGGGGAGCTGTTTTTT CASSIFGTSGGTANTGELFF
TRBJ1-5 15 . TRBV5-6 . TGTGCCAGCAGCTTGGGACAGGTTAGCAATCAGCCCCAGCATTTT CASSLGQVSNQPQHF
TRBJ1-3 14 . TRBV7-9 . TGTGCCAGCAGCCGACACTTTTCTGGAAACACCATATATTTT CASSRHFSGNTIYF
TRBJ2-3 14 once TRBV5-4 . TGTGCCAGCAGCCCCTGGGACTCCGTGGATACGCAGTATTTT CASSPWDSVDTQYF
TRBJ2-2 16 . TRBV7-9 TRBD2 TGTGCCAGCAGCCCTTTAGCGGGGGGGCCCCCCGGGGAGCTGTTTTTT CASSPLAGGPPGELFF
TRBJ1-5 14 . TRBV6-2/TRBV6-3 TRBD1 TGTGCCAGCAGTCCCGGACAGGGCCATCAGCCCCAGCATTTT CASSPGQGHQPQHF
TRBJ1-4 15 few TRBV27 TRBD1 TGTGCCAGCAGTTTATGGGGGACAGGGGTAGCAAAACTGTTTTTT CASSLWGTGVAKLFF
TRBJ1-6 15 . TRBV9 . TGTGCCAGCAGCCCCTGGGGGGTTGGGAATTCACCCCTCCACTTT CASSPWGVGNSPLHF
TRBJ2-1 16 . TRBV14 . TGTGCCAGCAGCCAATTCTCCAGGTCCTCCTACAATGAGCAGTTCTTC CASSQFSRSSYNEQFF
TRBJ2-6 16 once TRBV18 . TGTGCCAGCTCACCCACAGGGCCCTCTGGGGCCAACGTCCTGACTTTC CASSPTGPSGANVLTF
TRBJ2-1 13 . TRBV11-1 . TGTGCCAGCAGCGGACGACAGTTCAATGAGCAGTTCTTC CASSGRQFNEQFF
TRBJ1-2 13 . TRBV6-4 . TGTGCCAGCAGTGACTCGGGGGGATATGGCTACACCTTC CASSDSGGYGYTF
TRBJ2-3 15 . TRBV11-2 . TGTGCCAGCAGCCTTTGGGACATTAGCACAGATACGCAGTATTTT CASSLWDISTDTQYF
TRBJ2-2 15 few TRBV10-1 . TGCGCCAGCAGAGCCGGGGGACCACCCACCGGGGAGCTGTTTTTT CASRAGGPPTGELFF
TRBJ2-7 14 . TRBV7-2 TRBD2 TGTGCCAGCAGCTTTCGGGGGGGCGTCTACGAGCAGTACTTC CASSFRGGVYEQYF
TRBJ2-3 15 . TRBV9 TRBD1 TGTGCCAGCAGCCCGGGACAGAGATACACAGATACGCAGTATTTT CASSPGQRYTDTQYF
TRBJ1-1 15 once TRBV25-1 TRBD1 TGTGCCAGCAGTGAATCCAGGGGGCGCGGGGCTGAAGCTTTCTTT CASSESRGRGAEAFF
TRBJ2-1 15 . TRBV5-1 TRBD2 TGCGCCAGCAGCTTGAACGGGGGGGCCTACAATGAGCAGTTCTTC CASSLNGGAYNEQFF
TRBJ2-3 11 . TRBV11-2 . TGTGCCAGCAGCTTAGCTGATACGCAGTATTTT CASSLADTQYF
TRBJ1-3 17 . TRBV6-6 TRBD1 TGTGCCAGCAGTCGGGTCCGACAGGGTATTTCTGGAAACACCATATATTTT CASSRVRQGISGNTIYF
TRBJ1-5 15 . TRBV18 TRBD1 TGTGCCAGCTCACTTGGGACAGATAGCAATCAGCCCCAGCATTTT CASSLGTDSNQPQHF
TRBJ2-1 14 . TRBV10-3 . TGTGCCATCAGTGGAGGGGGGGAGTACAATGAGCAGTTCTTC CAISGGGEYNEQFF
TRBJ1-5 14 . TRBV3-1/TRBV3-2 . TGTGCCAGCAGCCATACGCAGGGAACTCAGCCCCAGCATTTT CASSHTQGTQPQHF
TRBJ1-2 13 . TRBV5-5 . TGTGCCAGCAGCCCGCAGGACAGCTATGGCTACACCTTC CASSPQDSYGYTF
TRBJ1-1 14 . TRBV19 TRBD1 TGTGCCAGTAGTATGGAGGACAGGGGCACTGAAGCTTTCTTT CASSMEDRGTEAFF
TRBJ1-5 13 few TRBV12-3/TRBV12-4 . TGTGCCAGCAGTTTACAGAACAATCAGCCCCAGCATTTT CASSLQNNQPQHF
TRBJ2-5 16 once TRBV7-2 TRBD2 TGTGCCAGCAGTCGTTCTCCTAGCGGGGGGGAAGAGACCCAGTACTTC CASSRSPSGGEETQYF
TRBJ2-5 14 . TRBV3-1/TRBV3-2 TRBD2 TGTGCCAGCAGCCAAGGCGGGGGGCCGAAGACCCAGTACTTC CASSQGGGPKTQYF
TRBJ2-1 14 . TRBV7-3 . TGTGCCAGCAGCCCCGGACAGACTAACAATGAGCAGTTCTTC CASSPGQTNNEQFF
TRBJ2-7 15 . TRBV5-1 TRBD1 TGCGCCAGCAGCTCACAGGGGGACCTCTCCTACGAGCAGTACTTC CASSSQGDLSYEQYF
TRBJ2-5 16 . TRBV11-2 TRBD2 TGTGCCAGCAGCTTGGGGGTAGCCGCGGGGGAAGAGACCCAGTACTTC CASSLGVAAGEETQYF